This T cell receptor beta chain was captured in a study of neurological immune-mediated disorders. General study findings and limits: Subjects shared no identical expanded-clone CDR3 amino acid sequences, suggesting private TCR-beta repertoires in all groups.

The V end was cut by 0 bases, the J end by 3 bases, with 3 bases between. The CDR3 spans 12 residues. Germline CDR1 is LGHNA and CDR2 is YNFKEQ. Via MiXCR, TCRdb re-called the 5' RACE reads, giving one row per CDR3 protein. This repertoire shows approximately 46,000 distinct CDR3 sequences, around 10% found once; its top ten account for roughly 5.2%. This clonotype was seen many times. Its target is unknown. Sample: PBMCs. This clonotype originated in a man between 70 and 80 years old with HTLV-1-associated myelopathy (HAM/TSP). This chain connects TRBV4-2 to TRBJ2-7; no definite D call. CDR3 residues: CASSQDRYEQYF. CDR3 coding DNA: TGTGCCAGCAGCCAAGATCGCTACGAGCAGTACTTC.